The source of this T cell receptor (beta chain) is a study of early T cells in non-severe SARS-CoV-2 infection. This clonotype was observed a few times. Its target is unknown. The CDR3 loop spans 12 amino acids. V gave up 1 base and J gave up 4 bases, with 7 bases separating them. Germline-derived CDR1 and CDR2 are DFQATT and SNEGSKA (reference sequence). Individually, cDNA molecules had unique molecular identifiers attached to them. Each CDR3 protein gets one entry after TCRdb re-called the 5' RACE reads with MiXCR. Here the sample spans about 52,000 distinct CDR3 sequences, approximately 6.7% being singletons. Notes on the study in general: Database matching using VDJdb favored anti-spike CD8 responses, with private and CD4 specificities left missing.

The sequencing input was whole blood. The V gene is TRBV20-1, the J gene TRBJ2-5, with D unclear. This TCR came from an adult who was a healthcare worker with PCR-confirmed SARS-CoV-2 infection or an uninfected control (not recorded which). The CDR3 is CSARVGSETQYF. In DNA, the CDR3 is TGCAGTGCTAGAGTAGGGTCAGAGACCCAGTACTTC.